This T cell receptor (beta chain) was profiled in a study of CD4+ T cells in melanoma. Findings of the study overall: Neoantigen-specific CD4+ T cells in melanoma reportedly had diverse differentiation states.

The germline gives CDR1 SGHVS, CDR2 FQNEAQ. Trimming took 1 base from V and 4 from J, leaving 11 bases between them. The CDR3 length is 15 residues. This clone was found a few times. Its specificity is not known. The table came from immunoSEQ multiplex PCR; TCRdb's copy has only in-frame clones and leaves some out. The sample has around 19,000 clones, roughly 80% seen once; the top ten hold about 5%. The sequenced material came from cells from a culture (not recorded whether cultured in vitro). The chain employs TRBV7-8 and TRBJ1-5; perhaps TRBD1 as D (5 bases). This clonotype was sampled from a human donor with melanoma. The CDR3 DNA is TGTGCCAGCAGCTTAGTGGGGGTACGGAATCAGCCCCAGCATTTT. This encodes CASSLVGVRNQPQHF.